This T cell receptor (beta chain) was captured in a study of CD8 T cells in ankylosing spondylitis. Study results and limitations: What seemed typical of ankylosing spondylitis blood was a TCR beta motif built from about 8 highly homologous variants. Some of the motif variants had earlier been found in reactive arthritis patients' fluid and blood. Reportedly, significant enrichment of disease-linked clones occurred in matched ankylosing spondylitis synovial fluid.

As for this clonotype: No antigen is known for it.

By quantitative 5'-RACE with molecular barcodes, the TCR beta libraries were made. TCRdb used MiXCR to reprocess the 5' RACE reads, holding one entry per CDR3 protein. Here the sample spans about 540,000 distinct CDR3 sequences, about an eighth being singletons. The germline gives CDR1 LGHDT, CDR2 YNNKEL (reference sequence). The CDR3 sequence is 15 residues long. V was clipped by 1 base and J by 6 bases; unmatched bases: 2. This chain connects TRBV3-1 to TRBJ2-1; 11 bases map to TRBD2. The receptor was derived from a male donor with ankylosing spondylitis. The sequenced material came from blood, either unsorted or a sorted T cell fraction (not recorded which). For the CDR3, the DNA is TGTGCCAGCAGCCAAGCACTAGCGGGAGTCAATGAGCAGTTCTTC. Translation gives CASSQALAGVNEQFF.